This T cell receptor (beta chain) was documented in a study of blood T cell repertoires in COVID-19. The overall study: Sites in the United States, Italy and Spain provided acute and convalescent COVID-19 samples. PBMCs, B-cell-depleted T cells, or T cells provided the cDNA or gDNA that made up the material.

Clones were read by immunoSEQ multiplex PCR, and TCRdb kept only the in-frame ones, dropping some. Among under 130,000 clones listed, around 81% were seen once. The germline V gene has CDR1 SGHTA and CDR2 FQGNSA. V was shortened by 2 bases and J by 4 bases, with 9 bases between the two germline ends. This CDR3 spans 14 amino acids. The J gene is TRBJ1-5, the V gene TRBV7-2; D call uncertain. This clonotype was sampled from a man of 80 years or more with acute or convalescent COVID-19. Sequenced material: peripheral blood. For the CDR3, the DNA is TGTGCCAGCAGCTTATCCCTTTTTAATCAGCCCCAGCATTTT. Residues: CASSLSLFNQPQHF.